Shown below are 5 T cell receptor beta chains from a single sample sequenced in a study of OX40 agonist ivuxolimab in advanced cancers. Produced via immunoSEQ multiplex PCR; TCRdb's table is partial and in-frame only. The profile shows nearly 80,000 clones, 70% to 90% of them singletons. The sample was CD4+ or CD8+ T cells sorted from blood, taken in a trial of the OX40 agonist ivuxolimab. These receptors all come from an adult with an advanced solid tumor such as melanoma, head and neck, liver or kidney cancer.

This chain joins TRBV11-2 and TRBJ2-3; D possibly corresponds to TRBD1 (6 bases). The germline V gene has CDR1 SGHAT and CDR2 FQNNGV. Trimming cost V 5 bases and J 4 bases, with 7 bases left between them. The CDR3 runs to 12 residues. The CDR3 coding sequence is TGTGCCAGCAGCCCAGGGGCAGATACGCAGTATTTT. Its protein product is CASSPGADTQYF. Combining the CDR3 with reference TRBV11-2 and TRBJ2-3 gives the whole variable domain EAGVAQSPRYKIIEKRQSVAFWCNPISGHATLYWYQQILGQGPKLLIQFQNNGVVDDSQLPKDRFSAERLKGVDSTLKIQPAKLEDSAVYLCASSPGADTQYFGPGTRLTVL.

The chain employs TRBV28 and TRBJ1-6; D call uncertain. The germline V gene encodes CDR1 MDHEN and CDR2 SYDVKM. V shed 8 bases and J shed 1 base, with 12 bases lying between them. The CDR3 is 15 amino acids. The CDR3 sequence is CASSFQGSYNSPLHF. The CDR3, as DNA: TGTGCCAGCTCCTTTCAAGGTTCCTATAATTCACCCCTCCACTTT.

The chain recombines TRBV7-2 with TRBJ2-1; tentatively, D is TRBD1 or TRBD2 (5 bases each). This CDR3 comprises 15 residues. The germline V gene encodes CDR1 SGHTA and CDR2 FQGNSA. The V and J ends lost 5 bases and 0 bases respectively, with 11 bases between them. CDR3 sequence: CASSLGTSSYNEQFF. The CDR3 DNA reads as TGTGCCAGCAGCCTCGGGACCAGCTCCTACAATGAGCAGTTCTTC.

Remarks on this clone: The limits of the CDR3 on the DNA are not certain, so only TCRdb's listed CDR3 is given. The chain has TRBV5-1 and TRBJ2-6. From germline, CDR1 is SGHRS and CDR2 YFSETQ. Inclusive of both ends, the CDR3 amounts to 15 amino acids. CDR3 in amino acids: CASSWDFLRANVLTF.

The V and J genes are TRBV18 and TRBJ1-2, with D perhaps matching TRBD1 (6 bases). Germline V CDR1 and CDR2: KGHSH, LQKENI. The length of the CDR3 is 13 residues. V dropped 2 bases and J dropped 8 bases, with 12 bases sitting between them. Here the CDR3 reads CASSPYRVEGYTF. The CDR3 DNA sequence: TGTGCCAGCTCACCATACAGGGTGGAGGGCTACACCTTC.